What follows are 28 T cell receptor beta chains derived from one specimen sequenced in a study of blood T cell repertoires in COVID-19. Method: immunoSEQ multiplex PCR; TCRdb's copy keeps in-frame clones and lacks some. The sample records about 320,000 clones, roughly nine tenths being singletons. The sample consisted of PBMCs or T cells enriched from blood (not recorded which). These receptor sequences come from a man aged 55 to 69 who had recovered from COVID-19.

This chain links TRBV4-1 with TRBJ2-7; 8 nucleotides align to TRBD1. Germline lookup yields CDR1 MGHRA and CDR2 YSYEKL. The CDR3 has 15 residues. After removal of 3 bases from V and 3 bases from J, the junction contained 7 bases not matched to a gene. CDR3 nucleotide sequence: TGCGCCAGCAGCCACGACAGGGGTAGCAACTACGAGCAGTACTTC. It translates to CASSHDRGSNYEQYF.

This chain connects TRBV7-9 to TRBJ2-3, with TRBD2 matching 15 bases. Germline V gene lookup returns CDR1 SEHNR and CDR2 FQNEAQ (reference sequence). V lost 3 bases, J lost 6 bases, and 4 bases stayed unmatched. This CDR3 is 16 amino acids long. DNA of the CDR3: TGTGCCAGCAGCTTTAGGACTAGCGGGAGGGCGGATACGCAGTATTTT. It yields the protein CASSFRTSGRADTQYF.

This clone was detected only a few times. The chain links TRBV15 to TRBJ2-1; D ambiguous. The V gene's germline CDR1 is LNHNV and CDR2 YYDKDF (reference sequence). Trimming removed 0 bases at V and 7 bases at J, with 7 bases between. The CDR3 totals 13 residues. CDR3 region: CATSRDLNNEQFF. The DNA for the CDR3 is TGTGCCACCAGCAGAGATCTTAATAATGAGCAGTTCTTC.

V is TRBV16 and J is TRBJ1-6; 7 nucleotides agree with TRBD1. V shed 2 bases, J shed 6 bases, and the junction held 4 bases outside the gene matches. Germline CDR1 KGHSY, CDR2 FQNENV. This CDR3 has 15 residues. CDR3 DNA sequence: TGTGCCAGCAGCCAACCGGACAGGTTTAATTCACCCCTCCACTTT. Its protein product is CASSQPDRFNSPLHF.

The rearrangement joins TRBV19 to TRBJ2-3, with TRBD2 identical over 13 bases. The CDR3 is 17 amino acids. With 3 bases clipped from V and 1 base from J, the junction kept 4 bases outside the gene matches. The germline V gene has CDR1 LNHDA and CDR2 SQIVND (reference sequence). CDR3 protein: CASSMGLAGTGTDTQYF. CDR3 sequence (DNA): TGTGCCAGTAGTATGGGACTAGCGGGGACCGGCACAGATACGCAGTATTTT.

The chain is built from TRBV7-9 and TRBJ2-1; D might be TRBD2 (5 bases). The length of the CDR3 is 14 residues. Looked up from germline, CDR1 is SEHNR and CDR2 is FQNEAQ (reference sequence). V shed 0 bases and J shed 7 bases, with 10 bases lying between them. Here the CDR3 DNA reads TGTGCCAGCAGCTTAGCGAGGGCCAAGAATGAGCAGTTCTTC. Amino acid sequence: CASSLARAKNEQFF.

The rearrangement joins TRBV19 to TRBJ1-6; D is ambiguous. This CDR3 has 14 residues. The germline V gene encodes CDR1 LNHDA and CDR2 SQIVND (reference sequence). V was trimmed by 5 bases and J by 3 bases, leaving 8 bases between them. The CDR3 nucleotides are TGTGCCAGTAGTCAGGTAGACTATAATTCACCCCTCCACTTT. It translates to CASSQVDYNSPLHF.

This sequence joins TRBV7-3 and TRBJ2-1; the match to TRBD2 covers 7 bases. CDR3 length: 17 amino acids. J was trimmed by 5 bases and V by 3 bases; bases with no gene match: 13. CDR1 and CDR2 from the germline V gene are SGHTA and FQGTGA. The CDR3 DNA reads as TGTGCCAGCAGCTTTACGGGCGTTGCGGGGGAGGACAATGAGCAGTTCTTC. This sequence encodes CASSFTGVAGEDNEQFF.

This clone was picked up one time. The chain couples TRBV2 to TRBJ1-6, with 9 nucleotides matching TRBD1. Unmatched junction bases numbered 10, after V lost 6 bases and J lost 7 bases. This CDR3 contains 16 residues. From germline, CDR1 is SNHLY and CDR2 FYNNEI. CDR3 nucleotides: TGTGCCAGCAGCGACCGACAGGGGGGTTTCAATTCACCCCTCCACTTT. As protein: CASSDRQGGFNSPLHF.

The CDR3 loop is CATMEGQGVEQYF. The CDR3 DNA follows: TGTGCCACCATGGAGGGACAGGGAGTCGAGCAGTACTTC. V and J are TRBV6-5 and TRBJ2-7; 9 bases align to TRBD1. This CDR3 is 13 amino acids long. Per the germline V gene, CDR1 is MNHEY and CDR2 is SVGAGI. The ends lost 10 bases at V and 6 bases at J; junction bases unmatched: 10.

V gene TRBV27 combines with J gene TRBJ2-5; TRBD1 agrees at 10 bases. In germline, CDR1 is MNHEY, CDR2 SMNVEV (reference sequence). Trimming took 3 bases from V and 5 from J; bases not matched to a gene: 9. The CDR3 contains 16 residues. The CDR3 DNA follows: TGTGCCAGCAGTTTCAAGGGACAGGGGCACTGGGAGACCCAGTACTTC. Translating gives CASSFKGQGHWETQYF.

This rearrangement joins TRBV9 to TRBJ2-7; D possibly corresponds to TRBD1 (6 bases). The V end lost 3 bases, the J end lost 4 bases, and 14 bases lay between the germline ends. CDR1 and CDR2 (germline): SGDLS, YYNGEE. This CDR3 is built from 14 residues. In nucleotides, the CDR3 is TGTGCCAGCAGCGCCTCGGACAGAGAGTACGAGCAGTACTTC. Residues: CASSASDREYEQYF.

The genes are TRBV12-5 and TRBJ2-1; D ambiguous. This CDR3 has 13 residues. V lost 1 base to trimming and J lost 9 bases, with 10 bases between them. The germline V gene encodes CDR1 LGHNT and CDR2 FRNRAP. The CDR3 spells CASGLGENREQFF. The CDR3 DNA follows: TGTGCTAGTGGTTTGGGTGAGAACCGTGAGCAGTTCTTC.

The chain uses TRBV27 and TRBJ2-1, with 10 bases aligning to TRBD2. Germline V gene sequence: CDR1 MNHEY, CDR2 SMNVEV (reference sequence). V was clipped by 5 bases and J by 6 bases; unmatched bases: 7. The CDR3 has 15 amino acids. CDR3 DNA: TGTGCCAGCAGTCCCCGACTAGCGGGCTTCAATGAGCAGTTCTTC. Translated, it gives CASSPRLAGFNEQFF.

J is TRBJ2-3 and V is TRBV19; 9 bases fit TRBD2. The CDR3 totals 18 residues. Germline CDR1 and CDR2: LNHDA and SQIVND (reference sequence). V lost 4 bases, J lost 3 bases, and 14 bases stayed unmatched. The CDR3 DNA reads TGTGCCAGTAGTACCACCTCGCGGGGGGGAGCAGGTACAGATACGCAGTATTTT. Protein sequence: CASSTTSRGGAGTDTQYF.

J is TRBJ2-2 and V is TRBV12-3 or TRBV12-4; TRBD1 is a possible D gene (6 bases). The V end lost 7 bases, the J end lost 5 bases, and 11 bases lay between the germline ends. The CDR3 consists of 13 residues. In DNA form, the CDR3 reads TGTGCCAGCACCCCTCAGGGGACCGGGGAGCTGTTTTTT. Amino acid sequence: CASTPQGTGELFF.

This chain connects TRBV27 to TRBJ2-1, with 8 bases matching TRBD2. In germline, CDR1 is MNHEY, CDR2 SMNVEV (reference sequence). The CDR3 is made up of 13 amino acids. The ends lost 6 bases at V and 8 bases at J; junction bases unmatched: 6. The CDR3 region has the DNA TGTGCCAGCAGGAATAGCGGGAACCATGAGCAGTTCTTC. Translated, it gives CASRNSGNHEQFF.

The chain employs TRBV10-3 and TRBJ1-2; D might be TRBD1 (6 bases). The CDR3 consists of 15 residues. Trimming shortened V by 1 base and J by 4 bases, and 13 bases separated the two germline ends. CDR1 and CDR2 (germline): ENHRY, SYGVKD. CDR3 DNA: TGTGCCATCAGTGAGTTGCCGACAGGCTCCTATGGCTACACCTTC. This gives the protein CAISELPTGSYGYTF.

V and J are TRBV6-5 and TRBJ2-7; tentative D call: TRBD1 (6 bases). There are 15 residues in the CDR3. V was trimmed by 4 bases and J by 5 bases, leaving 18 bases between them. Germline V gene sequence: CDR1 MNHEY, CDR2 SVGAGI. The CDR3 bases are TGTGCCAGCAGTTTTTCCCCAGGGGCGCTGGACGAGCAGTACTTC. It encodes CASSFSPGALDEQYF.

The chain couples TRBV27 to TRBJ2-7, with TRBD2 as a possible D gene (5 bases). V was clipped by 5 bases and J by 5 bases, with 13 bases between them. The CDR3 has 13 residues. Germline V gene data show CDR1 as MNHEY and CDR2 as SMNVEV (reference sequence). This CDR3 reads CASSPRTGNEQYF. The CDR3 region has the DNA TGTGCCAGCAGTCCCCGTACGGGGAACGAGCAGTACTTC.

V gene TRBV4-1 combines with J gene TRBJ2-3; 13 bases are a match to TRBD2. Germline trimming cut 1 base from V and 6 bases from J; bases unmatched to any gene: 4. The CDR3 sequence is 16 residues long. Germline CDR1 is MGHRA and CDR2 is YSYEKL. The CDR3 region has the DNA TGCGCCAGCAGCCAAGTGTGGACTAGCGGGGGCGATACGCAGTATTTT. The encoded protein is CASSQVWTSGGDTQYF.

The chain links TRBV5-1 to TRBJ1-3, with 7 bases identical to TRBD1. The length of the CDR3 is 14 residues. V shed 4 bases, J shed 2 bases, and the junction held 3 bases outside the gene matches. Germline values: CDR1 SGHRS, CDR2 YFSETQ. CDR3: CASSVGQTGNTIYF. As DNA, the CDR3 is TGCGCCAGCAGCGTGGGACAGACTGGAAACACCATATATTTT.

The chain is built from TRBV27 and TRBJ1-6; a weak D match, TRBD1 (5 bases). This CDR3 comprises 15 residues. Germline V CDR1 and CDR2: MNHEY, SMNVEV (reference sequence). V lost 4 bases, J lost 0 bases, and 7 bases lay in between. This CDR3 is CASSYRSSYNSPLHF. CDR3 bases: TGTGCCAGCAGTTACAGGAGCTCCTATAATTCACCCCTCCACTTT.

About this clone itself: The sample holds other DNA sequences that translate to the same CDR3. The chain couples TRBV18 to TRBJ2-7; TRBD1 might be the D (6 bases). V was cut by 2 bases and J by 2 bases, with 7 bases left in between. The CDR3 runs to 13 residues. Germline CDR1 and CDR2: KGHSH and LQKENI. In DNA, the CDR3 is TGTGCCAGCTCACCAAGGGGGACCTACGAGCAGTACTTC. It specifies CASSPRGTYEQYF.

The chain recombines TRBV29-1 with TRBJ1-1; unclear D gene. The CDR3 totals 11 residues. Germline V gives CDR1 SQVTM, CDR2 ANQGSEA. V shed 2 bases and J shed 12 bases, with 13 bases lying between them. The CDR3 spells CSVEQVRGSFF. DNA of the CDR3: TGCAGCGTTGAACAGGTGCGAGGGTCTTTCTTT. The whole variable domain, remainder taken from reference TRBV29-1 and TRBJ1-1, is SAVISQKPSRDICQRGTSLTIQCQVDSQVTMMFWYRQQPGQSLTLIATANQGSEATYESGFVIDKFPISRPNLTFSTLTVSNMSPEDSSIYLCSVEQVRGSFFGQGTRLTVV.

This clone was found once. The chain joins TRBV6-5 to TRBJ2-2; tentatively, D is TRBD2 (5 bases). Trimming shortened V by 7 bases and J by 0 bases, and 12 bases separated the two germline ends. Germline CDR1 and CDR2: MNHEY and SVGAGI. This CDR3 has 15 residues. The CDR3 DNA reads TGTGCCAGCAACCATGGCGGGTCGAACACCGGGGAGCTGTTTTTT. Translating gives CASNHGGSNTGELFF.

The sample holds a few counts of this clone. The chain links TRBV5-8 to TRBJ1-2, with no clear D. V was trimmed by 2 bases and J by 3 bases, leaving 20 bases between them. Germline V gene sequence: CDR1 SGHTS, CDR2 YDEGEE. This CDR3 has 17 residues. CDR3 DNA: TGTGCCAGCAGCTTAGGTGGAGCGGGGAGGTTTGACTATGGCTACACCTTC. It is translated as CASSLGGAGRFDYGYTF.

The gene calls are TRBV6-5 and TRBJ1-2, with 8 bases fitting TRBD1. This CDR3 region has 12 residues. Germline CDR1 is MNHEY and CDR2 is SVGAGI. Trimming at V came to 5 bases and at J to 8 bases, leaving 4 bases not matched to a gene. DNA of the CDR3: TGTGCCAGCAGTAGAAGACAGGGGGGCTACACCTTC. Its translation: CASSRRQGGYTF.